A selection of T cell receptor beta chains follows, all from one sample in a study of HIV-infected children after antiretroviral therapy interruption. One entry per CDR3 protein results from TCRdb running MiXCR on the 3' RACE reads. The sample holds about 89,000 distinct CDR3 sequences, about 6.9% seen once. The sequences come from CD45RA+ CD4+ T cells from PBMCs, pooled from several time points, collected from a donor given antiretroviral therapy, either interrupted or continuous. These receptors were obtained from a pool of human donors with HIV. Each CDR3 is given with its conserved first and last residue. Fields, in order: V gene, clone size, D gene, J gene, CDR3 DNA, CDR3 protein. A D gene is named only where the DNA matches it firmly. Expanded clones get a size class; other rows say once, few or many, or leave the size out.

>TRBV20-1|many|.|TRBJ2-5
TGCAGTGCTCGGACAAGAGGGGTGTTCCAAGAGACCCAGTACTTC
CSARTRGVFQETQYF
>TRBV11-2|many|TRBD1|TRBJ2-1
TGTGCCAGCAGCACAGGGGGGTGGGAAGATCCCTACAATGAGCAGTTCTTC
CASSTGGWEDPYNEQFF
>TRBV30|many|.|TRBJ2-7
TGTGCCTGGAGTAAGGATTGGGGCAGTCTTAACGAGCAGTACTTC
CAWSKDWGSLNEQYF
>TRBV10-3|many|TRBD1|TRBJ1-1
TGTGCCATCAGGGACAGGGGTAAGAACACTGAAGCTTTCTTT
CAIRDRGKNTEAFF
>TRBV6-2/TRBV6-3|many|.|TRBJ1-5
TGTGCCAGCAGTTACTCGAGGGGCAGGATTAGCAATCAGCCCCAGCATTTT
CASSYSRGRISNQPQHF
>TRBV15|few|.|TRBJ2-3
TGTGCCACCAGCGGACTGGGGAGGAAGAACAGCACAGATACGCAGTATTTT
CATSGLGRKNSTDTQYF
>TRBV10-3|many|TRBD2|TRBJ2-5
TGTGCCATCGCGAGCGGGAGCGAAAAAGAGACCCAGTACTTC
CAIASGSEKETQYF
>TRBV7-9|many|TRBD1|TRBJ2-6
TGTGCCAGCAGCCCTGGGACAGCTGGGGCCAACGTCCTGACTTTC
CASSPGTAGANVLTF
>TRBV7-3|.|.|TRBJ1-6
TGTGCCAGCAGCTTAACATTAATGACTTCACCCCTCCACTTT
CASSLTLMTSPLHF
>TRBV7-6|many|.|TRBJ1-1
TGTGCCAGCAGCGGACGGATGAACACTGAAGCTTTCTTT
CASSGRMNTEAFF
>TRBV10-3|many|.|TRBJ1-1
TGTGCCATCAGTGGGTCAGGCCAGGGAGGTGAAGCTTTCTTT
CAISGSGQGGEAFF
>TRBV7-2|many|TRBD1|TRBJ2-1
TGTGCCAGCAGCAGAACAGGGGGCTCCTACAATGAGCAGTTCTTC
CASSRTGGSYNEQFF
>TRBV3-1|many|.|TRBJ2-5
TGTGCCAGCAGCCAAGGGCGGAACCAAGAGACCCAGTACTTC
CASSQGRNQETQYF
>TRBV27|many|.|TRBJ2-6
TGTGCCAGCAGTTTATACCTGGGGGCCAACGTCCTGACTTTC
CASSLYLGANVLTF
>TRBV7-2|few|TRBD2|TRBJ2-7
TGTGCCAGCAGCCTGGGACTAGCGGGGGGCCTCTCCTACGAGCAGTACTTC
CASSLGLAGGLSYEQYF
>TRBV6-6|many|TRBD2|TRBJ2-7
TGTGCCAGCACCTACGCCCCACTAGCGGGGGAGTCCTACGAGCAGTACTTC
CASTYAPLAGESYEQYF
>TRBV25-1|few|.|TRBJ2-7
TGTGCCAGCAGTGTAACCTACGAGCAGTACTTC
CASSVTYEQYF
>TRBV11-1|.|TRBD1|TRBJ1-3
TGTGCCAGCAGCTTACACCGGGACAGGATAAACACCATATATTTT
CASSLHRDRINTIYF
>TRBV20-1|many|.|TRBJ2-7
TGCAGTGCCACCCAGGGGAACTCCTACGAGCAGTACTTC
CSATQGNSYEQYF
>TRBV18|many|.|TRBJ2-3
TGTGCCAGCTCACCACTTGGGACGCTCAGCACAGATACGCAGTATTTT
CASSPLGTLSTDTQYF
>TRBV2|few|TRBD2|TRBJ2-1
TGTGCCAGCAATCTGTATGGGGCTAGCGGGGGCGACTACAATGAGCAGTTCTTC
CASNLYGASGGDYNEQFF
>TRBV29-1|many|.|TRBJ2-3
TGCAGTTCCAGGGGTCGGAACACAGATACGCAGTATTTT
CSSRGRNTDTQYF
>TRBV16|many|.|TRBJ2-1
TGTGCCAGCAGCCAAGAAAACGACAGGAGCTATGCTGAGCAGTTCTTC
CASSQENDRSYAEQFF
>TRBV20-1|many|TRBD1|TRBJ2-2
TGCAGTGCTAGATCAACTCGGACAGGGAGGACCGGGGAGCTGTTTTTT
CSARSTRTGRTGELFF
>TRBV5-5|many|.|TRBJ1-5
TGTGCCAGCAGCTCGAGAACTGAGAATCAGCCCCAGCATTTT
CASSSRTENQPQHF
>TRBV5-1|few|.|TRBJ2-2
TGCGCCAGCAGCTTCACTATCGACACCGGGGAGCTGTTTTTT
CASSFTIDTGELFF
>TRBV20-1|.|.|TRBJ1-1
TGCAGTGCTAGAGGACAAGGACGGCTCATAACTGAAGCTTTCTTT
CSARGQGRLITEAFF
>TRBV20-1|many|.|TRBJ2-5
TGCAGTGCCGCCGCGTCGGGTCGAGAGACCCAGTACTTC
CSAAASGRETQYF
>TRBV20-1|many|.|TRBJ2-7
TGCAGTGCTAGAGATCCCGGAACCTACGAGCAGTACTTC
CSARDPGTYEQYF